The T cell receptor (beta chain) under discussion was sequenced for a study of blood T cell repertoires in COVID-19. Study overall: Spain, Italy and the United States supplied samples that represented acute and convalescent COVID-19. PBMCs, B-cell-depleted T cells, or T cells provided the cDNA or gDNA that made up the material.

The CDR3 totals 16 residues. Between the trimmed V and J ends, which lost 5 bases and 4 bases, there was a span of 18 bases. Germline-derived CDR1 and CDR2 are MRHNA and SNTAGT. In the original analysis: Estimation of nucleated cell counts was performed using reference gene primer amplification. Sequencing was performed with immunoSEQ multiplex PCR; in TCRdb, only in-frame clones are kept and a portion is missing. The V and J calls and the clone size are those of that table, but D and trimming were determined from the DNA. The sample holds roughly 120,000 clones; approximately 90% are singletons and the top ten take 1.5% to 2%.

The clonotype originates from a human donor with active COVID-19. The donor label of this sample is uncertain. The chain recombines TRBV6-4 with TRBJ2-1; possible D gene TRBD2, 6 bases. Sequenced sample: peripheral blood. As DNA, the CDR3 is TGTGCCAGCAGTTCCCTCCCGGGACGGGGGTACAATGAGCAGTTCTTC. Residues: CASSSLPGRGYNEQFF.